The next 5 T cell receptor beta chains were all read from a single sample in a study of cytomegalovirus exposure and HLA in healthy donors. This PCR relied on a set of 60 Vbeta primers and 13 Jbeta primers. Clones were sequenced by immunoSEQ multiplex PCR, and TCRdb holds only the in-frame ones, with some missing. The top ten clones hold 15% to 18% of a sample with a few hundred thousand clones, around three quarters of them seen once. Input material: PBMCs. The source of these receptors is a middle-aged man in good health and CMV-seronegative.

The CDR3 DNA follows: TGTGCCAGCAGTGGAGAAGGGGGTCTCCCTCAGGCCGATGAGCAGTTCTTC. It encodes CASSGEGGLPQADEQFF. The chain combines TRBV2 with TRBJ2-1, with TRBD1 as a possible D gene (6 bases). Trimming shortened V by 4 bases and J by 8 bases, and 24 bases separated the two germline ends. Looked up from germline, CDR1 is SNHLY and CDR2 is FYNNEI. The CDR3 runs to 17 residues.

The chain links TRBV4-3 to TRBJ2-5; 8 bases line up with TRBD1. The J call is in doubt because the DNA end fits TRBJ2-7 better. The CDR3 is 17 residues long. Germline V gene data show CDR1 as LGHNA and CDR2 as YSLEER. CDR3 nucleotide sequence: TGCGCCAGCAGCCAAGATCCCATACAGGGGGTCCACTACGAGCAGTACTTC. Translation: CASSQDPIQGVHYEQYF.

The rearrangement joins TRBV7-9 to TRBJ2-7; TRBD1 agrees at 9 bases. The CDR3 covers 15 residues. The germline CDR1 and CDR2 sequences are SEHNR and FQNEAQ (reference sequence). J gave up 5 bases and V 4 bases, and 9 bases lay outside the gene matches. The CDR3 DNA is TGTGCCAGCAGCTCCGAGCCGGGACAGGGACACGAGCAGTACTTC. Its translation: CASSSEPGQGHEQYF. The whole variable domain, filled in from reference TRBV7-9 and TRBJ2-7, reads DTGVSQNPRHKITKRGQNVTFRCDPISEHNRLYWYRQTLGQGPEFLTYFQNEAQLEKSRLLSDRFSAERPKGSFSTLEIQRTEQGDSAMYLCASSSEPGQGHEQYFGPGTRLTVT.

The genes are TRBV5-5 and TRBJ1-1; TRBD1 matches 7 bases. V dropped 3 bases and J dropped 1; count of bases not matched to a gene: 6. This CDR3 contains 15 residues. CDR1 and CDR2 (germline): SGHKS, YYEKEE (reference sequence). CDR3 residues: CASSWTPGGNTEAFF. CDR3 in DNA: TGTGCCAGCAGCTGGACGCCAGGGGGGAACACTGAAGCTTTCTTT.

The chain has TRBV7-2 and TRBJ2-7; 7 nucleotides agree with TRBD1. The germline V gene encodes CDR1 SGHTA and CDR2 FQGNSA. After removal of 0 bases from V and 5 bases from J, the junction contained 10 bases not matched to a gene. The CDR3 is 16 amino acids. The CDR3 loop reads CASSLAGQAFSDEQYF. CDR3 in DNA: TGTGCCAGCAGCTTAGCAGGACAGGCCTTCTCGGACGAGCAGTACTTC.